The 3 T cell receptor beta chains below come from one sample, sequenced in a study of blood T cell repertoires in COVID-19 (dated by TCRdb to about 2020). The library was prepared using the immunoSEQ multiplex PCR assay. Drawn from immuneACCESS, this table holds only the in-frame rearrangements with V and J called that TCRdb kept. Clones are partly lost; checked studies trace under half to an unresolved V gene and leave the rest unexplained. The sample data list around 50,000 clones, and 80% to 90% of these were observed just once. The top ten hold 7.3% of the sample. Material for sequencing was peripheral blood. The receptors shown here come from a man aged 35 to 55 with acute or convalescent COVID-19.

CDR3 DNA sequence: TGCGCCAGCAGTGAGTTAAACTATGGCTACACCTTC. Translating it yields CASSELNYGYTF. The chain links TRBV10-2 to TRBJ1-2; D is unclear. Germline V CDR1 and CDR2: WSHSY, SAAADI. V lost 1 base, J lost 2 bases, and 2 bases lay in between. The CDR3 is 12 amino acids.

The chain couples TRBV6-4 to TRBJ1-5; D might be TRBD1 (6 bases). The CDR3 length is 13 residues. Trimming shortened V by 6 bases and J by 7 bases, and 13 bases separated the two germline ends. CDR1 is MRHNA and CDR2 is SNTAGT in the germline V gene. For the CDR3, the DNA is TGTGCCAGCAGGCCCTGGGGGCCCCAGCCCCAGCATTTT. It encodes CASRPWGPQPQHF.

The chain carries TRBV4-1 and TRBJ1-4; the D gene is possibly TRBD1 (5 bases). The length of the CDR3 is 14 residues. Germline CDR1 reads MGHRA; CDR2 reads YSYEKL. V was pared by 0 bases and J by 4 bases, with 6 bases between. The CDR3 bases are TGCGCCAGCAGCCAAGACAGGGTTAATGAAAAACTGTTTTTT. Translation gives CASSQDRVNEKLFF.